The entry that follows covers one T cell receptor beta chain sequence. Many counts were recorded for this clonotype. Its antigen target is currently unknown. No qualities accompany the bases; no much larger clone lies one base away. Trimming leaves V shorter by 8 bases and J shorter by 1 base, with the junction holding 9 bases beyond the gene matches. The CDR3 goes from the cysteine to the phenylalanine over 15 residues. Only CDR3 DNA is held: 45 bases, read in frame from base 1. Looking up the germline V gene yields CDR1 MDHEN and CDR2 SYDVKM. The iRepertoire nested amplicon-rescue multiplex PCR (arm-PCR) platform was used to amplify TCR alpha and beta CDR3 regions from RNA. The input for one-step reverse transcription and amplification was about 95-450 ng of either tissue mRNA or PBMC total RNA. Following bead purification, Illumina adapters were added through a secondary multiplex PCR, and the libraries were then gel-purified between 200 and 400 bp. Libraries carried internal 6-nucleotide barcodes used for demultiplexing. Sequencing of libraries was performed on an Illumina MiSeq with 2x220 or 2x250 nucleotide paired-end reads. In the paper's pipeline: FLASH 1.2.11 was used to merge paired reads, and BWA-MEM then aligned the reads to the GRCh37 human genome before TRA and TRB reads were extracted. For V and J assignment, an IMGT-derived reference of cassette sequences and CDR3 motifs that included pseudogenes was used. Reads were translated in three frames, and productive CDR3s were defined by a C…FGXG motif without stop codons. A clonotype was defined as a unique combination of a V-J cassette pair and a CDR3 amino acid sequence. Filtering of reads was based on Hamming distance, with the threshold set by the sequence error rate of each sample in mapped regions. Starting from the raw public reads, TCRdb applied fastp trimming at Q25, assembled clones with MiXCR and retained in-frame beta chains. Entries that share a CDR3 protein sequence are merged under the most common genes and DNA. These V and J calls are TCRdb output, not the study's own analysis. Counted in this sample were under 200,000 distinct CDR3 sequences; more than 25% of them appeared once. Clones ranked in the top ten supply 20% to 25% of the sample.

The data belong to a study of glioma-infiltrating T cells (dated by TCRdb to about 2016). Regarding the complete study: Glioma tissue, non-neoplastic brain tissue and matched peripheral blood mononuclear cells were used as sources from which TCR alpha- and beta-chain repertoires were sequenced. Each tissue-infiltrating repertoire was compared with the same patient's peripheral blood repertoire to measure divergence between tissue and blood T-cell populations. Three low-grade glioma patients, 7 to 9 primary glioblastoma patients and three non-glioma patients contributing non-neoplastic brain tissue were included in the paired cohort.

The paper's findings and limits, for the study overall: Very few CDR3 sequences were shared between tissue and blood, attributed to high CDR3 diversity and limited sampling. The group comparisons were based on small numbers of patients: three non-neoplastic, three low-grade glioma and about eight glioblastoma patients. In non-neoplastic patients, VJ-independent divergence between tissue and blood fell below expectation, whereas in all gliomas, and especially in low-grade gliomas, the divergence rose above expectation.

Sequenced material: glioma tissue, nonneoplastic brain tissue, or PBMCs (not recorded which). This TCR was recovered from a human donor with low-grade glioma or glioblastoma, undergoing nonglioma brain surgery, or in good health (not recorded which). The sequence links TRBV28 to TRBJ2-5; 8 bases in the junction line up with TRBD1. The sequenced DNA: TGTGCCAGCTCGACTGTTGGACAGGGCCAAGAGACCCAGTACTTC. This translates into CASSTVGQGQETQYF. The CDR3 plus the reference TRBV28 and TRBJ2-5 genes for the other parts give the full variable domain: DVKVTQSSRYLVKRTGEKVFLECVQDMDHENMFWYRQDPGLGLRLIYFSYDVKMKEKGDIPEGYSVSREKKERFSLILESASTNQTSMYLCASSTVGQGQETQYFGPGTRLLVL.